These 26 T cell receptor beta chains came from one sample sequenced in a study of beta chain features in type 1 diabetes. Of the isolated RNA, all was reverse transcribed, and so the sequenced material was expressed TCRB transcripts. Generated by immunoSEQ multiplex PCR, the TCRdb table keeps only in-frame clones and is missing some. The top ten clones hold about 0.026% of a sample with 200,000 to 250,000 clones, around an eighth of them seen once. The sequencing sample was made of naive CD4+ T cells from blood. These receptors came from a woman aged 40 to 49 in good health.

This clone was detected a few times. As DNA, the CDR3 is TGCGCCAGCAGGCCGGGACAGGAAAGAGATGGCTACACCTTC. Translation gives CASRPGQERDGYTF. The rearrangement joins TRBV5-1 to TRBJ1-2, with TRBD1 matching 8 bases. Germline V gene data show CDR1 as SGHRS and CDR2 as YFSETQ. Losses at the gene ends were 5 bases for V and 6 bases for J; bases not matched to a gene: 9. The CDR3 is made up of 14 amino acids.

This chain links TRBV2 with TRBJ1-5, with D maybe TRBD1 (6 bases). Between the trimmed V and J ends, which lost 7 bases and 7 bases, there was a span of 20 bases. From germline, CDR1 is SNHLY and CDR2 FYNNEI. The CDR3 is made up of 15 amino acids. CDR3 amino acids: CASTRDQGIGQPQHF. For the CDR3, the DNA is TGTGCCAGCACCAGGGACCAGGGGATAGGCCAGCCCCAGCATTTT.

This clone was seen only a few times. V gene TRBV15 combines with J gene TRBJ1-5; the D is unclear. This CDR3 is built from 15 residues. V was shortened by 5 bases and J by 4 bases, with 15 bases between the two germline ends. Germline values: CDR1 LNHNV, CDR2 YYDKDF (reference sequence). The CDR3 loop reads CATSVAGPYNQPQHF. The CDR3, as DNA: TGTGCCACCAGCGTGGCAGGTCCTTATAATCAGCCCCAGCATTTT.

The J gene is TRBJ2-7, the V gene TRBV4-3; TRBD2 matches at 12 bases. CDR1 LGHNA and CDR2 YSLEER come from the germline V gene. CDR3 length: 16 residues. V trimming: 2 bases; J trimming: 5 bases; junction bases outside the gene matches: 7. The CDR3, as DNA: TGCGCCAGCAGCCAAACCAGGACTAGCGGGGTTGACGAGCAGTACTTC. Translated, it gives CASSQTRTSGVDEQYF.

The table lists this clone with a few counts. The V gene is TRBV10-3, the J gene TRBJ2-1; 7 bases align to TRBD2. V shed 2 bases and J 10 bases; nucleotides not matched to a gene: 11. Germline CDR1 reads ENHRY; CDR2 reads SYGVKD. The CDR3 has 15 amino acids. The CDR3 loop reads CAISEIDRDYGEQFF. The CDR3 DNA reads TGTGCCATCAGTGAGATCGACCGGGACTACGGGGAGCAGTTCTTC.

A few counts support this clone. The CDR3 bases are TGTGCCAGCAGCGCCTGGGGACTAGCGGGGAGCACAGATACGCAGTATTTT. Amino acid sequence: CASSAWGLAGSTDTQYF. This chain links TRBV9 with TRBJ2-3; 13 bases fit TRBD2. This CDR3 region has 17 residues. The germline V gene has CDR1 SGDLS and CDR2 YYNGEE. The V segment lost 3 bases and the J segment 0 bases; nucleotides outside the gene matches: 4.

The rearrangement uses TRBV4-3 and TRBJ2-7, with TRBD1 as a possible D gene (6 bases). This CDR3 contains 16 residues. Germline lookup yields CDR1 LGHNA and CDR2 YSLEER. Between the trimmed V and J ends, which lost 1 base and 2 bases, there was a span of 15 bases. CDR3 residues: CASSQVPRTATYEQYF. The CDR3 coding sequence is TGCGCCAGCAGCCAAGTTCCGAGGACAGCAACCTACGAGCAGTACTTC.

The gene calls are TRBV18 and TRBJ2-3, with 9 bases matching TRBD2. Germline V gene data show CDR1 as KGHSH and CDR2 as LQKENI. Trimming cost V 0 bases and J 1 base; bases outside gene matches: 8. CDR3 size: 18 residues. The CDR3 nucleotides read TGTGCCAGCTCACCACCGCGGGGGGGCGCCATTCGCACAGATACGCAGTATTTT. Its protein is CASSPPRGGAIRTDTQYF. Combining the CDR3 with reference TRBV18 and TRBJ2-3 gives the whole variable domain NAGVMQNPRHLVRRRGQEARLRCSPMKGHSHVYWYRQLPEEGLKFMVYLQKENIIDESGMPKERFSAEFPKEGPSILRIQQVVRGDSAAYFCASSPPRGGAIRTDTQYFGPGTRLTVL.

The chain carries TRBV7-2 and TRBJ1-5; 9 bases fit TRBD1. The CDR3 is 15 residues long. Germline CDR1 SGHTA, CDR2 FQGNSA. With 0 bases clipped from V and 7 bases from J, the junction kept 4 bases outside the gene matches. CDR3 residues: CASSLAGTGSQPQHF. The CDR3 bases are TGTGCCAGCAGCTTAGCGGGGACAGGGTCACAGCCCCAGCATTTT.

This clone appeared a few times. The chain employs TRBV2 and TRBJ1-2, with a tentative D call TRBD1 (5 bases). This CDR3 is built from 13 residues. Germline-derived CDR1 and CDR2 are SNHLY and FYNNEI. V was shortened by 2 bases and J by 6 bases, with 10 bases between the two germline ends. The CDR3 protein is CASSEPGGDGYTF. CDR3 in DNA: TGTGCCAGCAGTGAACCCGGGGGAGATGGCTACACCTTC. Complete variable domain (other parts from reference TRBV2 and TRBJ1-2): EPEVTQTPSHQVTQMGQEVILRCVPISNHLYFYWYRQILGQKVEFLVSFYNNEISEKSEIFDDQFSVERPDGSNFTLKIRSTKLEDSAMYFCASSEPGGDGYTFGSGTRLTVV.

In this sample, this clone turned up a few times. J is TRBJ2-3 and V is TRBV5-1; 9 nucleotides match TRBD2. This CDR3 is built from 17 residues. Germline assignment: CDR1 SGHRS and CDR2 YFSETQ. V was clipped by 0 bases and J by 1 base; unmatched bases: 6. In DNA form, the CDR3 reads TGCGCCAGCAGCTTGGAACTTAGCGGGGGAGGCACAGATACGCAGTATTTT. Translated: CASSLELSGGGTDTQYF. The whole variable domain, filled in from reference TRBV5-1 and TRBJ2-3, reads KAGVTQTPRYLIKTRGQQVTLSCSPISGHRSVSWYQQTPGQGLQFLFEYFSETQRNKGNFPGRFSGRQFSNSRSEMNVSTLELGDSALYLCASSLELSGGGTDTQYFGPGTRLTVL.

This clone was counted only a few times. This chain joins TRBV9 and TRBJ1-6; D is undetermined. Deletions cut 0 bases from V and 5 bases from J, with 12 bases between. CDR1 and CDR2 from the germline V gene are SGDLS and YYNGEE. The CDR3 spans 16 residues. CDR3 region: CASSVDVRQDNSPLHF. CDR3 bases: TGTGCCAGCAGCGTAGATGTCAGGCAGGATAATTCACCCCTCCACTTT.

The sample holds a few counts of this clone. The chain uses TRBV6-1 and TRBJ1-1, with TRBD1 matching over 7 bases. Trimming at V came to 6 bases and at J to 7 bases, leaving 11 bases not matched to a gene. The V gene's germline CDR1 is MNHNS and CDR2 SASEGT. This CDR3 spans 14 amino acids. CDR3 sequence reads: CASSFSTDRREAFF. The DNA of the CDR3 is TGTGCCAGCAGCTTTTCTACGGACAGGCGTGAAGCTTTCTTT.

This clone was counted a few times. This chain connects TRBV5-1 to TRBJ2-2, with TRBD1 matching over 9 bases. From germline, CDR1 is SGHRS and CDR2 YFSETQ. This CDR3 is 16 amino acids long. Germline trimming cut 4 bases from V and 2 bases from J; bases unmatched to any gene: 6. CDR3 coding DNA: TGCGCCAGCAGCCCGGGACAGGGAGATAACACCGGGGAGCTGTTTTTT. Translation gives CASSPGQGDNTGELFF.

This clone was counted between two and nine times. This chain connects TRBV28 to TRBJ1-6, with TRBD1 matching 9 bases. This CDR3 has 13 amino acids. CDR1 is MDHEN, CDR2 SYDVKM, per germline. After removal of 6 bases from V and 9 bases from J, the junction contained 3 bases not matched to a gene. The CDR3 coding sequence is TGTGCCAGCAGGTCGGGACAGGGTTCACCCCTCCACTTT. Encoded protein: CASRSGQGSPLHF.

This clone was counted only a few times. The chain has TRBV5-1 and TRBJ1-2; D unclear. The CDR3 is 12 residues long. V was shortened by 1 base and J by 6 bases, with 7 bases between the two germline ends. The germline CDR1 and CDR2 sequences are SGHRS and YFSETQ. The CDR3 spells CASSLRGNGYTF. CDR3 DNA sequence: TGCGCCAGCAGCTTGAGAGGTAATGGCTACACCTTC.

The chain has TRBV6-5 and TRBJ1-2; 9 nucleotides agree with TRBD1. The germline gives CDR1 MNHEY, CDR2 SVGAGI. There are 15 residues in the CDR3. The J segment lost 6 bases and the V segment lost 4 bases, leaving 9 bases of the junction unmatched. CDR3 loop: CASSFYPGQGDGYTF. The CDR3 DNA reads TGTGCCAGCAGTTTTTACCCGGGACAGGGAGATGGCTACACCTTC.

The chain employs TRBV5-4 and TRBJ1-2, with TRBD1 as a possible D gene (5 bases). Germline V CDR1 and CDR2: SGHNT, YYREEE (reference sequence). There are 14 residues in the CDR3. Trimming took off 4 bases at V and 3 bases at J, with 13 bases between the two ends. CDR3 protein: CASSRTPSYYGYTF. The CDR3, as DNA: TGTGCCAGCAGCCGGACACCATCGTACTATGGCTACACCTTC.

As regards this clone: Other DNA sequences in this sample translate to the same CDR3. The chain joins TRBV28 to TRBJ2-7; D gene ambiguous. V was pared by 4 bases and J by 4 bases, with 8 bases between. The CDR3 consists of 12 residues. The V gene's germline CDR1 is MDHEN and CDR2 SYDVKM. CDR3 in amino acids: CASSSPGYEQYF. CDR3 nucleotide sequence: TGTGCCAGCAGTTCCCCGGGTTACGAGCAGTACTTC.

This clone has just a few counts. The gene calls are TRBV10-3 and TRBJ2-1; tentatively, D is TRBD2 (6 bases). Germline values: CDR1 ENHRY, CDR2 SYGVKD. This CDR3 is 14 amino acids long. Trimming took off 7 bases at V and 0 bases at J, with 10 bases between the two ends. CDR3 loop: CAITAGTSYNEQFF. In nucleotides, the CDR3 is TGTGCCATCACGGCGGGAACCTCCTACAATGAGCAGTTCTTC.

This clone was counted between two and nine times. The chain's CDR3 is CASTNLLGLAGSYEQYF. The CDR3 nucleotides are TGTGCCAGCACCAACCTGCTTGGACTAGCGGGGTCCTACGAGCAGTACTTC. The genes are TRBV7-9 and TRBJ2-7; TRBD2 agrees at 12 bases. The junction had 11 bases not matched to a gene; V was cut back by 7 bases and J by 1 base. The CDR3 runs to 17 residues. In germline, CDR1 is SEHNR, CDR2 FQNEAQ (reference sequence).

This clone appeared a few times. The rearrangement uses TRBV9 and TRBJ2-7; 8 nucleotides align to TRBD1. There are 13 residues in the CDR3. Trimming cost V 2 bases and J 10 bases; bases outside gene matches: 8. CDR1 is SGDLS and CDR2 is YYNGEE in the germline V gene. CDR3 in DNA: TGTGCCAGCAGCGTTAGTGGGACAGGAGTCCAGTACTTC. Its translation is CASSVSGTGVQYF.

Note on this clone: Relative to the germline gene, one junction end is altered; a read error may explain this. This chain joins TRBV7-2 and TRBJ1-4; D is uncertain. This CDR3 comprises 13 residues. Germline CDR1 reads SGHTA; CDR2 reads FQGNSA. In DNA, the CDR3 is TGTGCCAGCAGCCTAGAGGTCACTAAAAAGCTGTTTTTT. As protein: CASSLEVTKKLFF.

The chain employs TRBV5-1 and TRBJ2-7; 12 nucleotides match TRBD2. The CDR3 is made up of 17 amino acids. Germline loops: CDR1 SGHRS, CDR2 YFSETQ. J gave up 0 bases and V 4 bases, and 8 bases lay outside the gene matches. CDR3 in amino acids: CASSMGLAGGLSYEQYF. The CDR3 region has the DNA TGCGCCAGCAGCATGGGACTAGCGGGCGGACTCTCCTACGAGCAGTACTTC.

The CDR3 bases are TGTGCCAGTAGTTCCCCATATCAGGGGATAGGGCATCAGCCCCAGCATTTT. Translated: CASSSPYQGIGHQPQHF. The J gene is TRBJ1-5, the V gene TRBV19; perhaps TRBD1 as D (6 bases). With 5 bases removed from V and 5 bases from J, the gap between germline ends came to 22 bases. The CDR3 covers 17 residues. The V gene's germline CDR1 is LNHDA and CDR2 SQIVND (reference sequence). The complete variable domain, with remaining parts taken from reference TRBV19 and TRBJ1-5, reads DGGITQSPKYLFRKEGQNVTLSCEQNLNHDAMYWYRQDPGQGLRLIYYSQIVNDFQKGDIAEGYSVSREKKESFPLTVTSAQKNPTAFYLCASSSPYQGIGHQPQHFGDGTRLSIL.

This clone was seen more than once but under ten times. The chain carries TRBV9 and TRBJ1-1; tentatively, D is TRBD1 (5 bases). The V and J ends lost 6 bases and 1 base respectively, with 13 bases between them. There are 14 residues in the CDR3. The germline V gene has CDR1 SGDLS and CDR2 YYNGEE. The CDR3 DNA is TGTGCCAGCACCTCGGGGGGGGAGAACACTGAAGCTTTCTTT. Translating gives CASTSGGENTEAFF.